This T cell receptor (beta chain) came from a study of blood T cell repertoires in COVID-19. For the study at large: Samples taken during acute and convalescent COVID-19 were collected in the United States, Italy and Spain. PBMCs, B-cell-depleted T cells, or T cells were the source of the cDNA or gDNA that made up the material.

Per the study methods: Quantification of nucleated cells was approximated via reference gene primer amplification. Profiled with immunoSEQ multiplex PCR; TCRdb holds only in-frame clones, not every one. That table gives V, J and clone size, and the DNA gave D and trimming. The sample shows about 250,000 clones, 83% of them seen only once. Trimming shortened V by 4 bases and J by 0 bases, and 7 bases separated the two germline ends. Germline-derived CDR1 and CDR2 are LGHDT and YNNKEL (reference sequence). This CDR3 comprises 13 residues. The chain carries TRBV3-1 (or the pseudogene TRBV3-2) and TRBJ2-7, with unresolved D. The specimen was peripheral blood. The TCR sequence derives from a man older than 75 with acute or convalescent COVID-19. CDR3 sequence: CASSPTSSYEQYF. CDR3 sequence (DNA): TGTGCCAGCAGCCCGACATCCTCCTACGAGCAGTACTTC.